This is a list of T cell receptor beta chains from one sample in a study of PD-1 blockade in classical Hodgkin lymphoma. Some clones are missing from TCRdb's copy, which holds only in-frame ones; the method was immunoSEQ multiplex PCR. Of 4,200 or so clones in the sample, about two thirds were seen once. The specimen was CD8+ T cells from blood, collected before the fourth cycle of nivolumab. The receptors derive from a human donor with classical Hodgkin lymphoma. The conserved cysteine and the conserved F or W are not part of the CDR3 here. Clone size, where shown, is once, few, many, or a class for clones that have expanded.

>TRBJ1-2|few|TRBV5-5
ASSLDLGAYYGYT
>TRBJ2-2|.|TRBV30
AWSELGGELF
>TRBJ2-2|.|TRBV7-9
ASSLVRIREGNTGELF
>TRBJ2-5|.|TRBV28
ASSLWRGGGETQY
>TRBJ1-5|.|TRBV2
ASSEGTGPPSPQH
>TRBJ2-2|.|TRBV2
ASIVAFTGELF
>TRBJ1-5|.|TRBV19
ASSINAGINQPQH
>TRBJ2-5|few|TRBV6-6
ASLTDSYKQETQY
>TRBJ1-5|few|TRBV9
ASSVDVRQPQH
>TRBJ2-3|medium-sized|TRBV14
ASSQPSRGHESTDTQY
>TRBJ1-6|.|TRBV6-4
ASSERPENSPLH
>TRBJ1-4|once|TRBV11-2
ASSLNSVEKLF
>TRBJ2-3|.|TRBV6-5
ASSSDRVDSTDTQY
>TRBJ2-3|.|TRBV9
ASSATGKDTQY
>TRBJ2-4|.|TRBV5-1
ASSLAVGASGGELAKNIQY
>TRBJ2-6|.|TRBV7-2
ASSLERDRVWGANVLT
>TRBJ1-6|.|TRBV27
ASSPANSPLH